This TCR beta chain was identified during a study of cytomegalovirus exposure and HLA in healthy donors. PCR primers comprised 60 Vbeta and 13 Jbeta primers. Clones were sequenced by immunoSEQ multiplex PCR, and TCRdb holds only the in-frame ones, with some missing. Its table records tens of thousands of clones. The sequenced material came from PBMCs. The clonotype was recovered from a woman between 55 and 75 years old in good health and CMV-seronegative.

CDR3 in DNA: TGTGCCACTCAACGGGACAGCCAAGAGACCCAGTACTTC. The encoded protein is CATQRDSQETQYF. The chain joins TRBV2 to TRBJ2-5; 7 bases agree with TRBD1. This CDR3 is 13 amino acids long. Germline values: CDR1 SNHLY, CDR2 FYNNEI. With V trimmed by 10 bases and J by 1 base, 6 bases remained unmatched.